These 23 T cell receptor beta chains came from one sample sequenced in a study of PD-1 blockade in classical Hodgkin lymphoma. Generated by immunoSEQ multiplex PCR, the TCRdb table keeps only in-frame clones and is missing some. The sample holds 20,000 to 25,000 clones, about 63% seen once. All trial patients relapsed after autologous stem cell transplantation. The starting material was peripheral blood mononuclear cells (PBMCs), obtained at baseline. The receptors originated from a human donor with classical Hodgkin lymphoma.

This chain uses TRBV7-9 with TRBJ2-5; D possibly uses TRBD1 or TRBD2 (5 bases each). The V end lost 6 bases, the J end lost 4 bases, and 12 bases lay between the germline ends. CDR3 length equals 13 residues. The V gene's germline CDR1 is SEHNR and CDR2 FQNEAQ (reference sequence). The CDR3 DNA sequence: TGTGCCAGCAGTCGGACTGGGGGAGAGACCCAGTACTTC. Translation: CASSRTGGETQYF.

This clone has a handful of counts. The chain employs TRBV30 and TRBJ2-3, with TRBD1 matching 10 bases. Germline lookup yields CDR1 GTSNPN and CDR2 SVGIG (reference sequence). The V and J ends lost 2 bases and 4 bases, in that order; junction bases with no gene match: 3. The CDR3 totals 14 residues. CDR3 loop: CAWSQGQGPDTQYF. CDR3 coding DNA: TGTGCCTGGAGTCAGGGACAGGGGCCAGATACGCAGTATTTT. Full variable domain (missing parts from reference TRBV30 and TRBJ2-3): SQTIHQWPATLVQPVGSPLSLECTVEGTSNPNLYWYRQAAGRGLQLLFYSVGIGQISSEVPQNLSASRPQDRQFILSSKKLLLSDSGFYLCAWSQGQGPDTQYFGPGTRLTVL.

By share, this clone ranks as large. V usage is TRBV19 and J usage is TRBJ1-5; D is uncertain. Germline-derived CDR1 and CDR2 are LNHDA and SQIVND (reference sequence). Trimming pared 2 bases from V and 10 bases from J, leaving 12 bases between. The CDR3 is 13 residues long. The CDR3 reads CASSITGFQPQHF. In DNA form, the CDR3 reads TGTGCCAGTAGTATAACCGGGTTCCAACCCCAGCATTTT. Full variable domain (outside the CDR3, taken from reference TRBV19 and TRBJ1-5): DGGITQSPKYLFRKEGQNVTLSCEQNLNHDAMYWYRQDPGQGLRLIYYSQIVNDFQKGDIAEGYSVSREKKESFPLTVTSAQKNPTAFYLCASSITGFQPQHFGDGTRLSIL.

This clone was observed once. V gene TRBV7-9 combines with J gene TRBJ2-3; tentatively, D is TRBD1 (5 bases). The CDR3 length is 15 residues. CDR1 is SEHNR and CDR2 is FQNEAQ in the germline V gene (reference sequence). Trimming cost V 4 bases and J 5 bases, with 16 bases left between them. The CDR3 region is CASSWGQSSVDTQYF. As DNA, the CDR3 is TGTGCCAGCAGCTGGGGCCAGTCCAGCGTAGATACGCAGTATTTT. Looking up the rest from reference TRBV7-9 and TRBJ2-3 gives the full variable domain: DTGVSQNPRHKITKRGQNVTFRCDPISEHNRLYWYRQTLGQGPEFLTYFQNEAQLEKSRLLSDRFSAERPKGSFSTLEIQRTEQGDSAMYLCASSWGQSSVDTQYFGPGTRLTVL.

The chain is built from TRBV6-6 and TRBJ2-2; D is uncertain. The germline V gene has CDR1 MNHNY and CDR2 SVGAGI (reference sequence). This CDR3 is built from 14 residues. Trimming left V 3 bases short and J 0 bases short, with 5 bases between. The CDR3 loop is CASSYVTNTGELFF. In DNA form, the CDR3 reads TGTGCCAGCAGTTATGTCACGAACACCGGGGAGCTGTTTTTT.

The CDR3 bases are TGTGCCAGCAGCCTTAGGGGGAACTATGGCTACACCTTC. It is translated as CASSLRGNYGYTF. The rearrangement joins TRBV11-2 to TRBJ1-2; D may be TRBD1 (6 bases). Germline V lookup: CDR1 SGHAT, CDR2 FQNNGV. V was clipped by 5 bases and J by 2 bases, with 9 bases between them. This CDR3 contains 13 residues.

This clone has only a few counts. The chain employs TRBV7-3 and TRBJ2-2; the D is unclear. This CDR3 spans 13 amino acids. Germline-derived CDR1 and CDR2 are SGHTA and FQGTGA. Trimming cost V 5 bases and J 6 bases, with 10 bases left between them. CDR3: CASSPGQAGELFF. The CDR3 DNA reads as TGTGCCAGCAGCCCTGGTCAGGCCGGGGAGCTGTTTTTT.

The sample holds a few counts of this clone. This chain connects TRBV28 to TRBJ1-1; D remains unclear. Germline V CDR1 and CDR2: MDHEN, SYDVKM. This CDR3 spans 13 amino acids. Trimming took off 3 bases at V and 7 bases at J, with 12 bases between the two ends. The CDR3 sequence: CASSFRRSDEAFF. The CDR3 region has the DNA TGTGCCAGCAGTTTCCGTCGGTCTGATGAAGCTTTCTTT.

CDR3 DNA sequence: TGTGCCAGCAGCCTCGGCACGGGGAAGGCGTACGAGCAGTACTTC. This gives the protein CASSLGTGKAYEQYF. The chain has TRBV7-9 and TRBJ2-7, with a possible D match to TRBD2 (5 bases). Germline values: CDR1 SEHNR, CDR2 FQNEAQ (reference sequence). V lost 5 bases to trimming and J lost 4 bases, with 18 bases between them. CDR3 length: 15 residues. Using reference TRBV7-9 and TRBJ2-7 for the parts outside the CDR3, the full variable domain is DTGVSQNPRHKITKRGQNVTFRCDPISEHNRLYWYRQTLGQGPEFLTYFQNEAQLEKSRLLSDRFSAERPKGSFSTLEIQRTEQGDSAMYLCASSLGTGKAYEQYFGPGTRLTVT.

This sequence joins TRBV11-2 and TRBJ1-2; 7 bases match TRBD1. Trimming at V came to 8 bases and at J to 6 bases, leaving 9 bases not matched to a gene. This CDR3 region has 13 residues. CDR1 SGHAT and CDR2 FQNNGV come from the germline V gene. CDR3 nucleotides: TGTGCCAGCCGTAAAACAGGGGAGAATGGCTACACCTTC. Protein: CASRKTGENGYTF.

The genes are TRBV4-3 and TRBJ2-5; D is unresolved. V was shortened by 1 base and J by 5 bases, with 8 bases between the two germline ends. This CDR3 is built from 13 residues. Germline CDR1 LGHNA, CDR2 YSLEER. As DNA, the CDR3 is TGCGCCAGCAGCCAAGGGGTCAGCGAGACCCAGTACTTC. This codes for CASSQGVSETQYF.

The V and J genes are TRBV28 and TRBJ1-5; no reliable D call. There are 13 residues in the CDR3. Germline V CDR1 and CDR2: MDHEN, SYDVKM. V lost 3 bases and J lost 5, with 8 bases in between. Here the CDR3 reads CASSLGFDQPQHF. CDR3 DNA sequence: TGTGCCAGCAGTTTGGGGTTCGATCAGCCCCAGCATTTT.

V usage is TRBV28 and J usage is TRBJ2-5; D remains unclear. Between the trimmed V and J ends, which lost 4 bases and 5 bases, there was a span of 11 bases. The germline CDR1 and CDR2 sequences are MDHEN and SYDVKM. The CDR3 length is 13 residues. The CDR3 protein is CASSSMRGETQYF. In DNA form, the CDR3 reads TGTGCCAGCAGTTCTATGCGAGGCGAGACCCAGTACTTC. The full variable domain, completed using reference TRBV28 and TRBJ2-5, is DVKVTQSSRYLVKRTGEKVFLECVQDMDHENMFWYRQDPGLGLRLIYFSYDVKMKEKGDIPEGYSVSREKKERFSLILESASTNQTSMYLCASSSMRGETQYFGPGTRLLVL.

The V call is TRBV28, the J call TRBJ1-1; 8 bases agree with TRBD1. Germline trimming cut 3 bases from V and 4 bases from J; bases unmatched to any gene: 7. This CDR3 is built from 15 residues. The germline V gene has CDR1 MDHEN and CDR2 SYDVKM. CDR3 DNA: TGTGCCAGCAGTTTCTCGGACAGGGTGATCACTGAAGCTTTCTTT. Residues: CASSFSDRVITEAFF.

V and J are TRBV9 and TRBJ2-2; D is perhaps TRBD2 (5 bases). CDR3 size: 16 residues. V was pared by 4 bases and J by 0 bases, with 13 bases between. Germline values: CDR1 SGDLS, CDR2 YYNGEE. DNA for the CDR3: TGTGCCAGCAGCCTGTCGGGATCCCCGAACACCGGGGAGCTGTTTTTT. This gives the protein CASSLSGSPNTGELFF. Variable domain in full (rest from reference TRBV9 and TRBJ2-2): DSGVTQTPKHLITATGQRVTLRCSPRSGDLSVYWYQQSLDQGLQFLIQYYNGEERAKGNILERFSAQQFPDLHSELNLSSLELGDSALYFCASSLSGSPNTGELFFGEGSRLTVL.

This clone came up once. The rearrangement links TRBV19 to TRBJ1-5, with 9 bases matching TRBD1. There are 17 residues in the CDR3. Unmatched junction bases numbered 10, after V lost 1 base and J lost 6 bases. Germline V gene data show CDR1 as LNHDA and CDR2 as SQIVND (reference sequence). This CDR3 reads CASSIVQGALLRQPQHF. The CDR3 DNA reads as TGTGCCAGTAGTATAGTACAGGGGGCTCTTCTACGTCAGCCCCAGCATTTT.

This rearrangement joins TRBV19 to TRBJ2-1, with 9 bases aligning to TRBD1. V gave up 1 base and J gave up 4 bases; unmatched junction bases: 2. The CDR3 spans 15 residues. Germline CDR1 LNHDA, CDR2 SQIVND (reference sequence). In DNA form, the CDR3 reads TGTGCCAGTAGTATAGGGGACAGGGCTTACAATGAGCAGTTCTTC. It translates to CASSIGDRAYNEQFF.

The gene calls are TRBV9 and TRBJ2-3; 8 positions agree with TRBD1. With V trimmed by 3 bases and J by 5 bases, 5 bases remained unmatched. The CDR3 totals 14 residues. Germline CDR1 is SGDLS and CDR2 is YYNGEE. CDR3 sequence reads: CASSGGQVKDTQYF. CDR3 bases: TGTGCCAGCAGCGGGGGACAGGTAAAAGATACGCAGTATTTT.

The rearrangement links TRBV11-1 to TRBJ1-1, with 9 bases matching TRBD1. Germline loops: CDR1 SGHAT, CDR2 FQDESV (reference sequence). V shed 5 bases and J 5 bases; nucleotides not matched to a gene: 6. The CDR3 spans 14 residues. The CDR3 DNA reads TGTGCCAGCAGCCGGGACAGGGACGAAACTGAAGCTTTCTTT. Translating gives CASSRDRDETEAFF.

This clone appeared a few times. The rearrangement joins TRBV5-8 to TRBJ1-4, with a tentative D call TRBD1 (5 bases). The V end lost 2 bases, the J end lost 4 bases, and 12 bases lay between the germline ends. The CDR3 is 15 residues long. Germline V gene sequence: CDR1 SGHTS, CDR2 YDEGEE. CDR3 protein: CASSFGAAFNEKLFF. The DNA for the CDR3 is TGTGCCAGCAGCTTTGGGGCGGCTTTTAATGAAAAACTGTTTTTT.

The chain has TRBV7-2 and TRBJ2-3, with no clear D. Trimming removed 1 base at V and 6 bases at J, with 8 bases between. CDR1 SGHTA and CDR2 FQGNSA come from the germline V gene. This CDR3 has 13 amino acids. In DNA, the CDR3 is TGTGCCAGCAGCTTAGGGGATTGGGATACGCAGTATTTT. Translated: CASSLGDWDTQYF.

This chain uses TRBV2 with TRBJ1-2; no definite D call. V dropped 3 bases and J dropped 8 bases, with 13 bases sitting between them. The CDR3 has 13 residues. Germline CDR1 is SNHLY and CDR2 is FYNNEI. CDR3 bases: TGTGCCAGCAGTGATCCGGGTATGTGGGGCTACACCTTC. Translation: CASSDPGMWGYTF.

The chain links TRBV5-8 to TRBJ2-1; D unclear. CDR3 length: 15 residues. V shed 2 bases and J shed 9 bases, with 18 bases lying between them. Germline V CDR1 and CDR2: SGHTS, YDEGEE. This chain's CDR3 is CASSFGVLYIGEQFF. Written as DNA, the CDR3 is TGTGCCAGCAGCTTCGGTGTCCTCTACATAGGTGAGCAGTTCTTC.